The present T cell receptor (beta chain) was sequenced within a study of graft-versus-host responses after intestinal transplantation. Looking at the study overall: Induction using anti-thymocyte globulin, followed by tacrolimus and steroids for 2 to 4 years, was given to all recipients. Study results and limitations: Levels of circulating GvH clones at their peak were associated with early post-transplant HvG declines.

About this clone: Its target is unknown.

Method: immunoSEQ multiplex PCR; TCRdb's copy keeps in-frame clones and lacks some. The sample has tens of thousands of clones; 90% to 95% are singletons. CDR3 size: 13 residues. Germline CDR1 and CDR2: LNHDA and SQIVND (reference sequence). V shed 2 bases and J shed 8 bases, with 10 bases lying between them. This sequence originates from a human donor who was the organ donor for an intestinal transplant. This material consisted of unstimulated CD8+ T cells sorted from spleen or lymph node cells, taken before transplant. The chain uses TRBV19 and TRBJ2-1; no clear D. CDR3 sequence reads: CASSIISEDEQFF. CDR3 bases: TGTGCCAGTAGTATAATATCCGAGGATGAGCAGTTCTTC.